This T cell receptor (beta chain) was identified in a study of blood T cells in healthy people across ages. The authors ran a second PCR of about 6 to 12 cycles using a sample-barcoded 5' primer and a J-beta primer mix. From the 5' RACE reads, TCRdb called clonotypes with MiXCR, one entry per CDR3 protein. Altogether around 800,000 distinct CDR3 sequences are present, less than 80% being singletons, with the ten largest covering 28%. V was trimmed by 6 bases and J by 0 bases, leaving 11 bases between them. In germline, CDR1 is SNHLY, CDR2 FYNNEI. This CDR3 has 14 residues. This chain uses TRBV2 with TRBJ2-5; maybe TRBD2 (5 bases). The sequenced sample was blood. This TCR came from a man aged 30 to 39 in good health. CDR3 protein: CASRPREYQETQYF. CDR3 in DNA: TGTGCCAGCAGACCTAGGGAGTACCAAGAGACCCAGTACTTC.